This is a list of T cell receptor beta chains from one sample in a study of cytomegalovirus exposure and HLA in healthy donors. Clones were read by immunoSEQ multiplex PCR, and TCRdb kept only the in-frame ones, dropping some. The table records around 130,000 clones, approximately 80% of them present only once. The sequenced sample consisted of PBMCs. The source is a woman in her forties in good health and CMV-seropositive. Each CDR3 is given with its conserved first and last residue. The order of the fields is V gene, clone size, J gene, CDR3 protein. Some rows mark clone size as missing; the rest say once, few, many or name a class of expanded clone.

V: TRBV5-1; size: few; J: TRBJ2-5; CDR3: CASSFLLAGGQETQYF
V: TRBV27; size: NA; J: TRBJ1-5; CDR3: CASSLSTNQPQHF
V: TRBV19; size: few; J: TRBJ1-4; CDR3: CASQGGAWNEKLFF
V: TRBV7-3; size: NA; J: TRBJ2-2; CDR3: CASRPTESTGELFF
V: TRBV27; size: NA; J: TRBJ1-1; CDR3: CASSLSGEVNTEAFF
V: TRBV9; size: few; J: TRBJ2-1; CDR3: CASSRGLAGYNEQFF
V: TRBV15; size: NA; J: TRBJ2-7; CDR3: CATSRRWVGTASYEQYF
V: TRBV4-2; size: NA; J: TRBJ1-2; CDR3: CASSLVGGNYGYTF
V: TRBV4-3; size: once; J: TRBJ2-7; CDR3: CASSQVPVRREGPYEQYF
V: TRBV5-6; size: NA; J: TRBJ2-7; CDR3: CASSSTGWDEQYF
V: TRBV6-5; size: NA; J: TRBJ1-5; CDR3: CASRAGNQPQHF
V: TRBV6-5; size: NA; J: TRBJ2-1; CDR3: CASSPAGASYNEQFF
V: TRBV9; size: once; J: TRBJ1-6; CDR3: CASSVDGGASSPLHF
V: TRBV4-2; size: NA; J: TRBJ2-2; CDR3: CASSAGSNTGELFF
V: TRBV6-5; size: NA; J: TRBJ2-3; CDR3: CASSYGLDTDTQYF
V: TRBV28; size: NA; J: TRBJ2-3; CDR3: CASSLINGFGPDTQYF
V: TRBV6-6; size: few; J: TRBJ2-3; CDR3: CASSFGHFSTDTQYF
V: TRBV5-1; size: NA; J: TRBJ2-7; CDR3: CASSVGQSSYEQYF
V: TRBV28; size: once; J: TRBJ2-3; CDR3: CASRAVAGGTTDTQYF